This section outlines one TCR beta chain sequence together with its context. This record comes from a study of blood T cell repertoires in COVID-19. Study-level information: COVID-19 samples collected from the United States, Italy and Spain covered acute and convalescent phases. PBMCs, B-cell-depleted T cells, or T cells were the source of the cDNA or gDNA that made up the material.

In the original processing: From reference gene primer amplification, estimates of nucleated cell counts were derived. Clones were read by immunoSEQ multiplex PCR, and TCRdb kept only the in-frame ones, dropping some. V and J calls and clone size are given by that table; D and trimming were obtained from the DNA. The table lists around 200,000 clones, around 90% of them singletons, with 2.7% in the top ten. Specimen: peripheral blood. The sequence came from a man aged 40-49 years with active or convalescent COVID-19.

As DNA, the CDR3 is TGTGCTAGTGGTTTTGCCACAGGGGCGGGAACTGAAGCTTTCTTT. This translates into CASGFATGAGTEAFF. The genes are TRBV12-5 and TRBJ1-1; 7 bases are a match to TRBD1. V gave up 3 bases and J gave up 5 bases; unmatched junction bases: 9. The CDR3 is made up of 15 amino acids. CDR1 and CDR2 (germline): LGHNT, FRNRAP.